This T cell receptor beta chain comes out of a study of Graves' ophthalmopathy and Graves' hyperthyroidism. General observations from the study: Thyroid clonotypes that were expanded above 0.001 frequency mostly also appeared in blood. Using 13 signatures, a model distinguished ophthalmopathy from stable hyperthyroidism, reaching roughly 90% sensitivity and approximately 81% specificity.

This clonotype was picked up a small number of times. Its antigen is unknown. RNA transcripts were the source from which TCR beta CDR3 regions were amplified. In the first round, RT-PCR was carried out with HTBI primers, and a multiplex PCR formed the second round. Each CDR3 protein gets one entry after TCRdb re-called the multiplex PCR reads with MiXCR. Here the sample spans around 1.1 million distinct CDR3 sequences, around a third being singletons. Only newly diagnosed hyperthyroidism patients aged 18 to 65, with under 2 months' duration, were enrolled. Other autoimmune diseases, uncontrolled infections, pregnancy or lactation excluded patients from enrollment. The receptor was derived from an adult man with Graves' hyperthyroidism. Sequencing was carried out using peripheral blood or thyroid tissue (not recorded which).

CDR3 DNA: TGTGCCAGCAGCCAAGAGAGAAACTATGGCTACACCTTC. It is translated as CASSQERNYGYTF. The chain couples TRBV14 to TRBJ1-2; D remains unclear. The CDR3 runs 13 residues. Germline-derived CDR1 and CDR2 are SGHDN and FVKESK. Between the trimmed V and J ends, which lost 0 bases and 2 bases, there was a span of 4 bases.